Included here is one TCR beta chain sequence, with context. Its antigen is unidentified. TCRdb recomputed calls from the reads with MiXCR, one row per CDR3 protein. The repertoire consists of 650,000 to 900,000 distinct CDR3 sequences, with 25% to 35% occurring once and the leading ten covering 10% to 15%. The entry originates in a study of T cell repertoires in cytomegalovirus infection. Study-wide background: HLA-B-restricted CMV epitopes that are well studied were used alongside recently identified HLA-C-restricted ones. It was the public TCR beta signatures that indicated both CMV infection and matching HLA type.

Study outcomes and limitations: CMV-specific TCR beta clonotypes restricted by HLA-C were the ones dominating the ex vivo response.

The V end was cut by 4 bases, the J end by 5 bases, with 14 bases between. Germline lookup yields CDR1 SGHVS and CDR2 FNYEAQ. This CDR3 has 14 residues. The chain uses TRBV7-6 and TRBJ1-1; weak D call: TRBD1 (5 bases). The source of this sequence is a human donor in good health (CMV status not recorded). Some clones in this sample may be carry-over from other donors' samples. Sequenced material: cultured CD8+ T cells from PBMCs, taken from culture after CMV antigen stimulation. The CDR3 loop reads CASSSDGGWTEAFF. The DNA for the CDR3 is TGTGCCAGCAGCTCCGATGGGGGTTGGACTGAAGCTTTCTTT.